This note documents a single T cell receptor (beta chain) sequence. Profiled with immunoSEQ multiplex PCR; TCRdb holds only in-frame clones, not every one. The top ten hold less than 15% of the sample, which has 42,000 or so clones, roughly four fifths seen once. These data are taken from a study of PD-L1 blockade in urothelial cancer. Whole-study context: Typically, measured as a median, blood samples had more than 110,000 T cells.

Specified time point: peripheral blood 6 weeks after treatment start. Specimen: PBMCs, collected around atezolizumab (anti-PD-L1) treatment. This receptor was identified in a man aged 60 to 69 with urothelial cancer.

The CDR3, as DNA: TGTGCCAGCAGCCCCTGGGCGGGGAGCACAGATACGCAGTATTTT. Protein sequence: CASSPWAGSTDTQYF. J is TRBJ2-3 and V is TRBV5-6, with a possible D match to TRBD2 (6 bases). Germline V CDR1 and CDR2: SGHDT, YYEEEE. CDR3 size: 15 residues. The ends were cut back, 4 bases at V and 0 bases at J, with 12 bases in the middle.